This T cell receptor beta chain stems from a study of cytomegalovirus exposure and HLA in healthy donors. Overall study context: A prior analysis found 100 million to 140 million unique TCR beta sequences from 150 million to 200 million T cells. Findings and caveats of the study: Sequencing probably produced one cluster of sequence variants that were highly shared. In an earlier analysis, in around 590 donors, most V segments appeared productive either ~90% or ~30% of the time.

Germline-derived CDR1 and CDR2 are SGDLS and YYNGEE. The CDR3 is 16 residues long. V was pared by 3 bases and J by 4 bases, with 16 bases between. Primers for the PCR totalled 60 Vbeta and 13 Jbeta. Only in-frame clones appear in the TCRdb table, and some are missing; sequencing was by immunoSEQ multiplex PCR. The table includes approximately 150,000 clones, around 76% detected once. Regarding this clone: As yet, its antigen is unknown.

Sequencing was done on a sample of PBMCs. The V gene is TRBV9, the J gene TRBJ2-2; TRBD2 might be the D (5 bases). This clonotype originated in a woman in her thirties or forties in good health and CMV-seronegative. CDR3 protein: CASSADSALTTGELFF. In nucleotides, the CDR3 is TGTGCCAGCAGCGCCGATAGCGCACTGACCACCGGGGAGCTGTTTTTT.